This T cell receptor (beta chain) was captured in a study of T cells in Graves' hyperthyroidism and ophthalmopathy. The overall study: Peripheral blood was secured at the point of initial diagnosis, before any treatment.

Whole-study results and caveats: Stable hyperthyroidism and ophthalmopathy were separated using 13 V-J signatures.

J was trimmed by 6 bases and V by 5 bases; bases with no gene match: 8. The CDR3 has 14 residues. Germline loops: CDR1 SGHAT, CDR2 FQNNGV. This clonotype was seen only once. Antigen: not known. Authors of the study amplified TCR beta CDR3 regions from RNA transcripts. HTBI primers drove first-round RT-PCR of the TCR CDR3. TCRdb independently ran MiXCR on the multiplex PCR reads; one entry per CDR3 protein. Of almost 250,000 distinct CDR3 sequences listed, roughly a quarter are singletons. The sequence was collected from a woman aged 40 to 50 with Graves' ophthalmopathy. The sequenced sample consisted of blood. The chain carries TRBV11-2 and TRBJ1-2; 8 bases agree with TRBD1. The CDR3 protein is CASSAPMDRDGYTF. The CDR3 nucleotides are TGTGCCAGCAGCGCGCCCATGGACAGGGATGGCTACACCTTC.